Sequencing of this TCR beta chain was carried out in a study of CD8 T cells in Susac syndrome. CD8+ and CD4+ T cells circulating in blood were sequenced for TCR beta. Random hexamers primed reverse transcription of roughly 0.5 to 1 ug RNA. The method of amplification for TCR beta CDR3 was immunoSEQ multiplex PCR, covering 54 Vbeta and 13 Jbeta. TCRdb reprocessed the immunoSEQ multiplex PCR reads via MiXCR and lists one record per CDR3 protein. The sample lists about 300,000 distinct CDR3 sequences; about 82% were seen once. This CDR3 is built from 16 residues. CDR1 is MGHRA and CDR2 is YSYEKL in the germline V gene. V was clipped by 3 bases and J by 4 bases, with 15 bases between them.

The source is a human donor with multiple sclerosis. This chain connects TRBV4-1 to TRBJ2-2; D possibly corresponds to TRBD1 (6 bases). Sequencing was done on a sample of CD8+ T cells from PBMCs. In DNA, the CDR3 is TGCGCCAGCAGCCAGGACAGTCCCCTGGGCACCGGGGAGCTGTTTTTT. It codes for CASSQDSPLGTGELFF.